The rows below give T cell receptor beta chains drawn from one sample of a study of cytomegalovirus exposure and HLA in healthy donors. Data came from immunoSEQ multiplex PCR; TCRdb stores just in-frame clones and leaves some out. The sample has 160,000 or so clones; roughly 79% are singletons. The sample was PBMCs. These receptors all stem from a woman in her thirties or forties in good health and CMV-seronegative. CDR3s include the opening cysteine and the closing phenylalanine or tryptophan. D genes are given only for firm matches. Size values are once, few and many counts, or a class for expanded clones, and some rows have none.

j_call v_call clone_size d_call cdr3_aa cdr3_nt
TRBJ2-1 TRBV30 - - CAWSWSGGSNEQFF TGTGCCTGGAGTTGGTCGGGTGGGAGCAATGAGCAGTTCTTC
TRBJ2-2 TRBV6-6 few - CASSSRGTGELFF TGTGCCAGCAGCTCTCGAGGGACCGGGGAGCTGTTTTTT
TRBJ2-1 TRBV28 few - CASSRLEGHEQFF TGTGCCAGCAGTAGACTAGAAGGGCATGAGCAGTTCTTC
TRBJ1-1 TRBV6-1 - - CASRSTPILGTEAFF TGTGCCAGCAGAAGCACCCCGATACTAGGCACTGAAGCTTTCTTT
TRBJ1-5 TRBV6-5 few TRBD1 CASSIEQGSNQPQHF TGTGCCAGCAGTATCGAACAGGGGTCCAATCAGCCCCAGCATTTT
TRBJ1-2 TRBV4-1 - - CASSQEQDSPYGYTF TGCGCCAGCAGCCAAGAACAGGACAGCCCATATGGCTACACCTTC
TRBJ2-1 TRBV21-1 - - CASSKEGGNEQFF TGTGCCAGCAGCAAAGAGGGAGGGAATGAGCAGTTCTTC
TRBJ2-4 TRBV28 - - CASSPQGPTNIQYF TGTGCCAGCAGTCCACAGGGACCGACAAACATTCAGTACTTC
TRBJ2-7 TRBV7-8 - TRBD2 CASSEAGVGYEQYF TGTGCCAGCAGCGAAGCGGGAGTTGGCTACGAGCAGTACTTC
TRBJ2-1 TRBV7-6 - TRBD2 CASSRYLAGLMGEQFF TGTGCCAGCAGCCGCTACCTAGCGGGCCTGATGGGTGAGCAGTTCTTC
TRBJ2-5 TRBV6-6 - - CASSYGQTQETQYF TGTGCCAGCAGTTACGGGCAGACCCAAGAGACCCAGTACTTC
TRBJ2-7 TRBV11-3 - TRBD2 CASGKTSGFYEQYF TGTGCCAGCGGGAAGACTAGCGGATTCTACGAGCAGTACTTC
TRBJ1-1 TRBV19 - TRBD1 CASSSVLTGERAEAFF TGTGCCAGTAGCTCCGTGCTTACAGGGGAAAGGGCTGAAGCTTTCTTT
TRBJ2-1 TRBV7-2 - TRBD2 CASSLAGRAYGGEQFF TGTGCCAGCAGCTTAGCGGGGAGGGCCTACGGCGGTGAGCAGTTCTTC
TRBJ2-1 TRBV4-1 - - CASSQDELRLFF TGCGCCAGCAGCCAAGACGAACTCAGGCTGTTCTTC
TRBJ1-5 TRBV12-5 - - CASAPDGNNQPQHF TGTGCTAGTGCCCCGGACGGGAACAATCAGCCCCAGCATTTT
TRBJ2-7 TRBV11-2 - TRBD2 CASSSRLAGPPPYEQYF TGTGCCAGCAGCTCCAGACTAGCGGGCCCTCCTCCCTACGAGCAGTACTTC
TRBJ2-7 TRBV21-1 few - CASSHRDRVPEQYF TGTGCCAGCAGCCACCGGGACAGGGTCCCCGAGCAGTACTTC
TRBJ2-3 TRBV10-3 once - CAISGGGKMVDTQYF TGTGCCATCAGTGGAGGCGGGAAGATGGTAGATACGCAGTATTTT
TRBJ2-7 TRBV15 once TRBD2 CATSRDRVGSGGQYF TGTGCCACCAGCAGAGATAGAGTCGGGTCGGGAGGGCAGTACTTC
TRBJ2-7 TRBV28 - - CASSFQSLSSYEQYF TGTGCCAGCAGTTTCCAATCCCTAAGCTCCTACGAGCAGTACTTC
TRBJ2-5 TRBV18 - - CASSPAGQETQYF TGTGCCAGCTCACCGGCTGGCCAAGAGACCCAGTACTTC
TRBJ2-5 TRBV7-7 once - CASSGSGTQETQYF TGTGCTAGCAGCGGAAGCGGGACACAAGAGACCCAGTACTTC
TRBJ2-7 TRBV2 - - CASSENPGSSYEQYF TGTGCCAGCAGTGAAAACCCAGGTAGCTCCTACGAGCAGTACTTC
TRBJ2-3 TRBV2 - TRBD2 CASRGTRISTDTQYF TGTGCCAGCAGGGGGACTAGGATAAGCACAGATACGCAGTATTTT
TRBJ2-7 TRBV29-1 - TRBD2 CSVGLAGGAYEQYF TGCAGCGTGGGACTAGCGGGAGGGGCCTACGAGCAGTACTTC
TRBJ1-1 TRBV21-1 - - CASSKTHIENTEAFF TGTGCCAGCAGCAAGACACACATAGAGAACACTGAAGCTTTCTTT
TRBJ2-1 TRBV6-4 - TRBD2 CASSQSGRVDNEQFF TGTGCCAGCTCCCAAAGCGGGAGGGTCGACAATGAGCAGTTCTTC
TRBJ2-7 TRBV6-1 few - CASTHMTGVYEQYF TGTGCCAGCACCCATATGACAGGCGTATACGAGCAGTACTTC
TRBJ2-7 TRBV7-2 - - CASSLKGGARNIYEQYF TGTGCCAGCAGCTTAAAAGGGGGGGCCCGGAATATCTACGAGCAGTACTTC
TRBJ1-2 TRBV5-1 few - CASSPGGGAGANTF TGCGCCAGCAGCCCTGGGGGGGGCGCGGGTGCTAACACCTTC
TRBJ1-5 TRBV30 - - CAWSPGRGEQPQHF TGTGCCTGGAGTCCGGGGCGGGGGGAACAGCCCCAGCATTTT
TRBJ1-5 TRBV2 once - CASQGSGNQPQHF TGTGCCAGCCAGGGAAGCGGGAATCAGCCCCAGCATTTT
TRBJ1-1 TRBV6-1 - TRBD1 CASSSGQGANTEAFF TGTGCCAGCAGTTCTGGACAGGGGGCGAATACTGAAGCTTTCTTT
TRBJ1-3 TRBV15 - - CATSRDPAPGSGNTIYF TGTGCCACCAGCAGAGATCCCGCCCCAGGGTCTGGAAACACCATATATTTT
TRBJ2-7 TRBV5-6 - - CASTRAGQSYEQYF TGTGCCAGCACCCGGGCGGGACAGTCCTACGAGCAGTACTTC
TRBJ1-5 TRBV7-2 - - CASSLVTVNQPQHF TGTGCCAGCAGCTTAGTGACAGTCAATCAGCCCCAGCATTTT
TRBJ2-1 TRBV7-6 - TRBD1 CASSLGTGGYYEQFF TGTGCCAGCAGTTTAGGGACAGGGGGATACTATGAGCAGTTCTTC
TRBJ1-1 TRBV5-4 - - CASSLGGGLNTEAFF TGTGCCAGCAGCTTGGGGGGGGGATTAAACACTGAAGCTTTCTTT
TRBJ1-4 TRBV7-9 - - CASSLDRDESEKLFF TGTGCCAGCAGCTTAGACAGGGATGAGAGTGAAAAACTGTTTTTT
TRBJ1-5 TRBV28 - TRBD1 CASSQDRAGNQPQHF TGTGCCAGCAGCCAGGACAGGGCGGGGAATCAGCCCCAGCATTTT
TRBJ2-7 TRBV5-1 - - CASSIGLDEQYF TGCGCCAGCAGCATCGGACTGGACGAGCAGTACTTC
TRBJ2-1 TRBV29-1 - TRBD2 CSVERTSGSYNEQFF TGCAGCGTTGAACGGACTAGCGGCTCCTACAATGAGCAGTTCTTC
TRBJ2-1 TRBV2 - TRBD2 CASSVGTSGNEQFF TGTGCCAGCAGCGTCGGGACTAGCGGTAATGAGCAGTTCTTC
TRBJ2-3 TRBV13 - - CASSLTGRGTDTQYF TGTGCCAGCAGCTTAACGGGCCGCGGGACAGATACGCAGTATTTT
TRBJ2-2 TRBV6-6 - - CASSYEGSTGELFF TGTGCCAGCAGTTATGAGGGTTCCACCGGGGAGCTGTTTTTT